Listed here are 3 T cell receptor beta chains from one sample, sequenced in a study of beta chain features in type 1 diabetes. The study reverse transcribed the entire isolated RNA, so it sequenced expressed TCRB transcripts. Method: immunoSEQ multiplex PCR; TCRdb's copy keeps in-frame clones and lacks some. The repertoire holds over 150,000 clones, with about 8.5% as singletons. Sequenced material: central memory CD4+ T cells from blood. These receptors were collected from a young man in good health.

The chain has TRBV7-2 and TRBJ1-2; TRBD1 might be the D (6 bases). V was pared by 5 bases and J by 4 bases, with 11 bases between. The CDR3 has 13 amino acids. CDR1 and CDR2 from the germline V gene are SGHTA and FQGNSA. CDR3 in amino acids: CASSEGQPYGYTF. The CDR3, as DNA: TGTGCCAGCAGCGAAGGACAGCCCTATGGCTACACCTTC.

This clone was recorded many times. CDR3 region: CAWVAGGPYNEQFF. For the CDR3, the DNA is TGTGCCTGGGTAGCGGGAGGGCCCTACAATGAGCAGTTCTTC. V usage is TRBV30 and J usage is TRBJ2-1; 11 bases fit TRBD2. This CDR3 is 14 amino acids long. In germline, CDR1 is GTSNPN, CDR2 SVGIG (reference sequence). Germline trimming cut 5 bases from V and 2 bases from J; bases unmatched to any gene: 2.

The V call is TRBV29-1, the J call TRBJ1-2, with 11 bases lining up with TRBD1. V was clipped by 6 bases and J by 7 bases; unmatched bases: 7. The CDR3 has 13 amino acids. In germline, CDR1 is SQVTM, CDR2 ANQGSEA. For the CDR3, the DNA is TGCAGCGTAGGCCGGGACAGGGGGTTTGGCTACACCTTC. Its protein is CSVGRDRGFGYTF.